This section outlines one T cell receptor (beta chain) sequence together with its context. Its cognate antigen is unknown. Use of 60 Vbeta and 13 Jbeta primers characterized the PCR. Clones were sequenced by immunoSEQ multiplex PCR, and TCRdb holds only the in-frame ones, with some missing. This repertoire shows about 57,000 clones, around 85% found once; its top ten account for approximately 3%. This sample was included in a study of cytomegalovirus exposure and HLA in healthy donors. The study's findings and limits: Later analysis indicated greater clonal expansion among HLA-associated TCR beta chains than among equally common other chains. Some V segments (TRBV6-2 and TRBV6-3 among them) were excluded as indistinguishable. The Asian-associated ancestry cluster reportedly had fewer N-insertions than the approximately 630-donor mean in a later analysis.

This CDR3 spans 12 amino acids. Trimming removed 0 bases at V and 8 bases at J, with 10 bases between. CDR1 is GTSNPN, CDR2 SVGIG, per germline (reference sequence). This receptor was identified in a woman in her 30s in good health and CMV-seronegative. The rearrangement links TRBV30 to TRBJ1-2; D gene uncertain. Sequencing used PBMCs. For the CDR3, the DNA is TGTGCCTGGAGTGTACTAGGGCACGGCTACACCTTC. Translated: CAWSVLGHGYTF.